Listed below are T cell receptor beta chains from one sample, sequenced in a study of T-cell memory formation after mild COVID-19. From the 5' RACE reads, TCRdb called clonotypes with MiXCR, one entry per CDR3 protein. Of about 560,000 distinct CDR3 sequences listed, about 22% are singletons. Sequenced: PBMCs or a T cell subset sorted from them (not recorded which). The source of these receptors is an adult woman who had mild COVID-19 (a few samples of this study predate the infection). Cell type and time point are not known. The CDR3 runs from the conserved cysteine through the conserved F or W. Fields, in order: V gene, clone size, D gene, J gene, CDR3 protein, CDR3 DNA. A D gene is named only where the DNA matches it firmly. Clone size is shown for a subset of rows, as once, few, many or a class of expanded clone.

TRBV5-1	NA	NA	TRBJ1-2	CASRPPGTNYGYTF	TGCGCCAGCAGGCCTCCAGGGACCAACTATGGCTACACCTTC
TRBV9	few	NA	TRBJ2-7	CASSVGNRANYEQYF	TGTGCCAGCAGCGTCGGGAACAGGGCCAATTACGAGCAGTACTTC
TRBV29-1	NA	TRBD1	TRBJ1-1	CSVETGTELNTEAFF	TGCAGCGTAGAAACCGGGACAGAGTTGAACACTGAAGCTTTCTTT
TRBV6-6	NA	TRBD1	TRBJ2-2	CASRVTGTGELFF	TGTGCCAGCAGGGTGACAGGGACCGGGGAGCTGTTTTTT
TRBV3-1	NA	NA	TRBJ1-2	CASSQAKAINYGYTF	TGTGCCAGCAGCCAAGCGAAGGCAATCAACTATGGCTACACCTTC
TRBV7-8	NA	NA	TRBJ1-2	CASSPRTGANYGYTF	TGTGCCAGCAGCCCCCGGACGGGAGCTAACTATGGCTACACCTTC
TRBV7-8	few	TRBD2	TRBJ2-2	CASSPLSGANTGELFF	TGTGCCAGCAGCCCCCTTAGCGGGGCGAACACCGGGGAGCTGTTTTTT
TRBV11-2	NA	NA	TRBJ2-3	CASSLGPGTLFTDTQYF	TGTGCCAGCAGCTTAGGTCCCGGGACACTCTTCACAGATACGCAGTATTTT
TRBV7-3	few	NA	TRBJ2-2	CASSKPGAGELFF	TGTGCCAGCAGCAAGCCAGGGGCCGGGGAGCTGTTTTTT
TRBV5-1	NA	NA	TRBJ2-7	CASSLAQDSTYEQYF	TGCGCCAGCAGCTTGGCTCAGGACAGTACCTACGAGCAGTACTTC
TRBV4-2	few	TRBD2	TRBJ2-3	CASSQDEAGGGDTQYF	TGTGCCAGCAGCCAAGACGAGGCGGGAGGGGGAGATACGCAGTATTTT
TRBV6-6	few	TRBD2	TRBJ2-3	CASSWTSGGPTDTQYF	TGTGCCAGCAGTTGGACTAGCGGGGGGCCCACAGATACGCAGTATTTT
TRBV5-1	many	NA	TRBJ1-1	CASSLVGGMNTEAFF	TGTGCCAGCAGCTTAGTGGGTGGCATGAACACTGAAGCTTTCTTT
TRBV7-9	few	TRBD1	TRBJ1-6	CASSSGQGIFDNSPLHF	TGTGCCAGCAGCTCGGGACAGGGGATCTTCGATAATTCACCCCTCCACTTT
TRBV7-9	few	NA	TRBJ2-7	CASSLGVGEIYEQYF	TGTGCCAGCAGCTTAGGGGTCGGGGAGATCTACGAGCAGTACTTC
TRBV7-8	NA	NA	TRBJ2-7	CASSFRDTTSYEQYF	TGTGCCAGCAGCTTTAGAGACACCACCTCCTACGAGCAGTACTTC
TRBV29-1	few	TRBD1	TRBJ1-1	CSVEGAGQGSTEAFF	TGCAGCGTTGAAGGGGCGGGACAGGGGAGCACTGAAGCTTTCTTT
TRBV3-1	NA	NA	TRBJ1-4	CASSQAKGELFF	TGTGCCAGCAGCCAGGCAAAAGGGGAACTGTTTTTT
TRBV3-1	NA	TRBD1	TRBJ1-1	CASSPGGKAFF	TGTGCCAGCAGCCCAGGGGGCAAAGCTTTCTTT
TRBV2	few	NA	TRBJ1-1	CASIRITRAFF	TGTGCCAGCATCCGTATAACACGAGCTTTCTTT
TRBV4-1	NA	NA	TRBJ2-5	CASSQGGIRGASVTQYF	TGCGCCAGCAGCCAAGGGGGGATCAGGGGGGCTTCGGTGACCCAGTACTTC
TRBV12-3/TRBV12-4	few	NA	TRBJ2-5	CASSPAAYQETQYF	TGTGCCAGCAGCCCAGCGGCGTACCAAGAGACCCAGTACTTC
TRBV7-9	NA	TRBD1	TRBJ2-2	CASRPVSGQGSANTGELFF	TGTGCCAGCAGACCGGTTTCGGGACAGGGTTCCGCGAACACCGGGGAGCTGTTTTTT
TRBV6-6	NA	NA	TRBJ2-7	CASSGAGGGSYEQYF	TGTGCCAGCAGTGGGGCCGGGGGCGGCTCCTACGAGCAGTACTTC
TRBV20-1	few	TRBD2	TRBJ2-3	CSARTAGVGTDTQYF	TGCAGTGCCAGGACAGCGGGAGTAGGGACAGATACGCAGTATTTT
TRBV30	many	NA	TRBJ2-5	CAWGILQTQYF	TGTGCCTGGGGGATCCTACAGACCCAGTACTTC
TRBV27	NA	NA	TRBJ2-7	CASGRTGYEQYF	TGTGCCAGCGGCCGGACGGGGTACGAGCAGTACTTC
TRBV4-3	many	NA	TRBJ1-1	CASSQDRVQENTEAFF	TGCGCCAGCAGCCAAGATCGGGTACAGGAAAACACTGAAGCTTTCTTT
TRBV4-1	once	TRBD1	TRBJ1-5	CASSDGQGVQPQHF	TGCGCCAGCAGCGATGGACAGGGGGTCCAGCCCCAGCATTTT
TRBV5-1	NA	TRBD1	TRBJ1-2	CASSSRTGPYGYTF	TGCGCCAGCAGCAGTAGGACAGGGCCCTATGGCTACACCTTC
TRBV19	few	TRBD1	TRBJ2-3	CASSGRDRGTDTQYF	TGTGCCAGTAGTGGCCGGGACAGGGGGACAGATACGCAGTATTTT
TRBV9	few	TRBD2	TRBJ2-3	CASSDPKGLAGGPGTDTQYF	TGTGCCAGCAGCGACCCGAAAGGACTAGCGGGGGGGCCGGGCACAGATACGCAGTATTTT
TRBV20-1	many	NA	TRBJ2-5	CSAPKMYQETQYF	TGCAGTGCTCCTAAAATGTACCAAGAGACCCAGTACTTC
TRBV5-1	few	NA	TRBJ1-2	CASSPDIATLVGYTF	TGCGCCAGCAGCCCGGACATTGCTACCCTGGTTGGCTACACCTTC
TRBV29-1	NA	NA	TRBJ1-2	CSVRAGGYTF	TGCAGCGTTAGGGCGGGTGGCTACACCTTC
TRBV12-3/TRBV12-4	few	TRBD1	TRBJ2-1	CASTHGDRYNEQFF	TGTGCCAGCACCCATGGGGACAGGTACAATGAGCAGTTCTTC
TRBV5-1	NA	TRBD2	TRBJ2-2	CASKKLAENTGELFF	TGCGCCAGCAAGAAACTAGCGGAGAACACCGGGGAGCTGTTTTTT
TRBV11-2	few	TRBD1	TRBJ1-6	CASTPGRDRVSPLHF	TGTGCCAGCACCCCAGGCCGGGACAGGGTTTCACCCCTCCACTTT
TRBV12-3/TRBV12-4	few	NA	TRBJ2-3	CASSIGRFSTDTQYF	TGTGCCAGCAGTATCGGGAGATTTAGCACAGATACGCAGTATTTT
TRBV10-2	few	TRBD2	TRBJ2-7	CASRDLAGGPYEQYF	TGCGCCAGCAGGGACCTAGCGGGAGGGCCTTACGAGCAGTACTTC